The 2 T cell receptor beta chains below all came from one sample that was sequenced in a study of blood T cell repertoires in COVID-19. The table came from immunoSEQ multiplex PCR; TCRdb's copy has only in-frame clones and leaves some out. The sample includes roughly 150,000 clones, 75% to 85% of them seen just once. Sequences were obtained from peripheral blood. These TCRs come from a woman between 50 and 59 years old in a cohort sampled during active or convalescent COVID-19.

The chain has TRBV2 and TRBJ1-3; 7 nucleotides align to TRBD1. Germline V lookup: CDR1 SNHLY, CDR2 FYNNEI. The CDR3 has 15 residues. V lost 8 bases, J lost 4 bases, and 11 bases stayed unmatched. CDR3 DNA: TGTGCCAGCCGTTATTACAGGGGTGACGGAAACACCATATATTTT. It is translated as CASRYYRGDGNTIYF.

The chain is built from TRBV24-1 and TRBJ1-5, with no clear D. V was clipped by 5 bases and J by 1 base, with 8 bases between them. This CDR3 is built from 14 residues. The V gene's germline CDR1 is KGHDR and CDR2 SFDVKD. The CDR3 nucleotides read TGTGCCACCAGTGGGCAGTTGAGCAATCAGCCCCAGCATTTT. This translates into CATSGQLSNQPQHF.